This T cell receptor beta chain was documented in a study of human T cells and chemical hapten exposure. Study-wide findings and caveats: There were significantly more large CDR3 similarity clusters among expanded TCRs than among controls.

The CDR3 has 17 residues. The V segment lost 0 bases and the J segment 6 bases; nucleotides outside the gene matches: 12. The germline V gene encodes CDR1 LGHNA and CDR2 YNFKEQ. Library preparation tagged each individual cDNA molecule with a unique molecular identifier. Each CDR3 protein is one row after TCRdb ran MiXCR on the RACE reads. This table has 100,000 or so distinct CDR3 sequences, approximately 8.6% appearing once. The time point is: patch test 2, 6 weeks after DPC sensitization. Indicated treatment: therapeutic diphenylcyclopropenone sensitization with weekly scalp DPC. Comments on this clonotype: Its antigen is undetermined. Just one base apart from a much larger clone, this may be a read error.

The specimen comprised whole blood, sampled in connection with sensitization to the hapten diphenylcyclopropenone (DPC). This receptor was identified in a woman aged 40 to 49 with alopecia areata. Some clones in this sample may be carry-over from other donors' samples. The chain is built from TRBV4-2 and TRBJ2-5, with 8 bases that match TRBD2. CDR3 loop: CASSQDSTGGSMKTQYF. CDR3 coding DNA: TGTGCCAGCAGCCAAGATTCGACGGGAGGGTCCATGAAGACCCAGTACTTC.